The table lists the clone carrying this T cell receptor (beta chain) with a few counts. Antigen: not known. This sample is drawn from a study of T-cell reconstitution after alpha-beta-depleted transplantation in children. Findings and caveats of the study: T-cell numbers and diversity, one year after transplant, stemmed largely from T cells that were newly produced.

Per germline, CDR1 MNHNS and CDR2 SASEGT. V shed 6 bases, J shed 1 base, and the junction held 2 bases outside the gene matches. This CDR3 comprises 14 residues. During its preparation, the TCRbeta library received unique molecular identifiers. MiXCR, applied by TCRdb to the PCR reads, yields one record per CDR3 protein. Of around 600,000 distinct CDR3 sequences in the sample, under 30% are singletons; the top ten hold roughly 14%. The sequenced sample was PBMCs, mostly from graft donor cells, obtained 360 days after TCRalphabeta/CD19-depleted stem cell transplant. The V call is TRBV6-1, the J call TRBJ2-3, with 9 bases aligning to TRBD2. The TCR was taken from a boy under two years old who had a stem cell transplant for acute myeloid leukemia, so the T cells may come from the graft donor. The CDR3: CASRGGGGTDTQYF. The CDR3 DNA reads as TGTGCCAGCAGGGGCGGGGGGGGCACAGATACGCAGTATTTT.